This record concerns one T cell receptor beta chain sequence. This receptor's antigen is unknown. No base quality information exists; no much larger clone differs at one position. V gives up 4 bases and J gives up 5 bases, and the segment between their germline ends measures 18 bases. The germline V gene specifies MDHEN as CDR1 and SYDVKM as CDR2. Reading from cysteine to phenylalanine, the CDR3 counts 16 amino acids. The sequence is cut down to CDR3 DNA, 48 bases in frame from base 1. This record comes from a study of OX40 agonist ivuxolimab in advanced cancers. About the study as a whole: Ivuxolimab, which targeted the costimulatory receptor OX40 (CD134), was an agonistic, fully human IgG2 monoclonal antibody. The monotherapy dose-escalation portion (N ≈ 57 patients) of the phase I ivuxolimab trial is reported in the paper. Of the approximately 50 dose-escalation patients, hepatocellular carcinoma was present in roughly 19, melanoma in around 15, renal cell carcinoma in 9 and head and neck cancer in 9. Three dose-escalation patients achieved partial responses, one with hepatocellular carcinoma and two with cutaneous melanoma. Peripheral TCRbeta sequencing aimed to test whether ivuxolimab altered TCR sequence diversity and caused clonal T-cell expansion. In the dose-escalation cohort, roughly 80% of patients were male, and the mean age was approximately 60 years, with a range of about 23 to 85. Prior anti-PD-1, anti-PD-L1 or anti-CTLA-4 therapy was permitted, and checkpoint inhibitors had been received by less than 45% of dose-escalation patients. Intravenous ivuxolimab was administered to patients every 2 weeks at six dose levels: 0.01, 0.1, 0.3, 1.5, 3 and 10 mg/kg.

To sequence the TCRbeta CDR3 region, genomic DNA was isolated from the sorted cells. The immunoSEQ Assay was used for sequencing of TCRbeta CDR3 regions. TCRdb carries this immuneACCESS record with in-frame sequences only. Its versions omit some clonotypes, under half of them owing to an unresolved V gene in the studies checked, with the rest unexplained. Present in this sample are approximately 90,000 clones, more than 75% of which were seen just once. The ten most abundant clones make up roughly 4% of the sample. Patients with autoimmune disease history or receiving systemic immunosuppression were excluded from the trial. Peripheral blood for TCR sequencing was drawn from every dose cohort at baseline, at cycle 4 day 1 and at cycle 7 day 1. The samples were drawn from a first-in-human, open-label, multicenter phase I dose-escalation trial of ivuxolimab. Adults with locally advanced or metastatic head and neck squamous cell, hepatocellular, melanoma or renal cell carcinoma were enrolled in the trial. Before TCR sequencing, CD4+ T cells and CD8+ T cells were sorted from peripheral blood as separate populations.

Points the paper makes about the study in general: Which antigens the clonally expanded peripheral T cells were specific for was not determined. After ivuxolimab, CD8+ T cells had more expanded clones than CD4+ T cells on average. In the 0.1-3.0 mg/kg groups, partial responders were among the patients with the lowest normalized peripheral clonal expansion, particularly in CD8+ T cells. Low levels of normalized T-cell clonal expansion were also shown by some nonresponding patients. At doses of 0.1 to 3.0 mg/kg, clonal expansion of both CD4+ and CD8+ T cells in blood was seen between baseline and week 6.

The starting material was CD4+ or CD8+ T cells sorted from blood, obtained in a trial of the OX40 agonist ivuxolimab. The rearranged chain carries TRBV28 and TRBJ1-5; TRBD1 is possibly the D segment (6 matching bases). The sequence came from an adult with an advanced solid tumor such as melanoma, head and neck, liver or kidney cancer. The CDR3 corresponds to CASSSEGGTLDQPQHF. Read as DNA, the sequence is TGTGCCAGCAGTTCAGAGGGGGGAACACTGGATCAGCCCCAGCATTTT.